This entry features one T cell receptor beta chain sequence. The sample originates from a study of blood T cell repertoires in COVID-19. Overall study context: Samples of COVID-19 (acute and convalescent) were obtained from the United States, Italy and Spain.

The CDR3 spans 14 residues. V dropped 3 bases and J dropped 0 bases, with 9 bases sitting between them. Germline lookup yields CDR1 KGHSH and CDR2 LQKENI. Original analysis: The assay estimated nucleated cells by amplifying reference gene primers. The data were produced by immunoSEQ multiplex PCR, yet TCRdb's version contains in-frame clones alone and is incomplete. V, J and clone size derive from that table, while D and trimming were established from the DNA sequence. The sample lists some 390,000 clones; around 90% were seen once. V is TRBV18 and J is TRBJ2-7; tentative D call: TRBD2 (6 bases). The source material was peripheral blood. The TCR originated in a human donor in a cohort sampled during active COVID-19. For the CDR3, the DNA is TGTGCCAGCTCACCGGAGGGGAACTCCTACGAGCAGTACTTC. The encoded protein is CASSPEGNSYEQYF.